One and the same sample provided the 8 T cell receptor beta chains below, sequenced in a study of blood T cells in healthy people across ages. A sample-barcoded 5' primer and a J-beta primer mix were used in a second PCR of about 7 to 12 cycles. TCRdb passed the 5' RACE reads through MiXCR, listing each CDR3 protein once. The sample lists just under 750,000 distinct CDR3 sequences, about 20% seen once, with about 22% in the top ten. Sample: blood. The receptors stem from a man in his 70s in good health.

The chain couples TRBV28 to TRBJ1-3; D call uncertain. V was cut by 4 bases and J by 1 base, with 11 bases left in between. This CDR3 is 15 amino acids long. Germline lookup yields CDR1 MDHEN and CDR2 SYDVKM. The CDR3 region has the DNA TGTGCCAGCAGTTCCGCCCTGGGGTCTGGAAACACCATATATTTT. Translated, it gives CASSSALGSGNTIYF.

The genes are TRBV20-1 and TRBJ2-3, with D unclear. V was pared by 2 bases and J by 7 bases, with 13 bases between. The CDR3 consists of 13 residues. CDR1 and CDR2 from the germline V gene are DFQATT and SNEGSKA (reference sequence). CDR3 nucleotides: TGCAGTGCTAGATCGTCCTCGTGGAATACGCAGTATTTT. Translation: CSARSSSWNTQYF.

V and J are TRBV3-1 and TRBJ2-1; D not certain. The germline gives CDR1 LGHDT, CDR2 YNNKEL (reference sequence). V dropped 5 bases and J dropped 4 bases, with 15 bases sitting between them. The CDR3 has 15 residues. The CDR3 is CASSKSDQRYNEQFF. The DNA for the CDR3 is TGTGCCAGCAGCAAAAGTGATCAGAGATACAATGAGCAGTTCTTC.

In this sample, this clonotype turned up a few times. The CDR3 region has the DNA TGTGCCAGCAACCTCAAGGGCACCTTC. Protein product: CASNLKGTF. This sequence joins TRBV7-9 and TRBJ1-2; no clear D gene. The V gene lost 7 bases and the J gene lost 13 bases, with 10 bases spanning the gap. The CDR3 has 9 amino acids. Germline CDR1 SEHNR, CDR2 FQNEAQ (reference sequence). The full variable domain, rest sourced from reference TRBV7-9 and TRBJ1-2, is DTGVSQNPRHKITKRGQNVTFRCDPISEHNRLYWYRQTLGQGPEFLTYFQNEAQLEKSRLLSDRFSAERPKGSFSTLEIQRTEQGDSAMYLCASNLKGTFGSGTRLTVV.

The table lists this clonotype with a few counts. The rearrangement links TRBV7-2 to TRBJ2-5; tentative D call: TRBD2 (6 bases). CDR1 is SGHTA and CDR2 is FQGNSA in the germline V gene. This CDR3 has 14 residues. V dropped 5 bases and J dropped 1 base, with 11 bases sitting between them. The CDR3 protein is CASSDVSGQETQYF. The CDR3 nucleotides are TGTGCCAGCAGCGACGTTAGCGGCCAAGAGACCCAGTACTTC. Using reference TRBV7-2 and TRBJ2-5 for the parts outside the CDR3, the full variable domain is GAGVSQSPSNKVTEKGKDVELRCDPISGHTALYWYRQSLGQGLEFLIYFQGNSAPDKSGLPSDRFSAERTGGSVSTLTIQRTQQEDSAVYLCASSDVSGQETQYFGPGTRLLVL.

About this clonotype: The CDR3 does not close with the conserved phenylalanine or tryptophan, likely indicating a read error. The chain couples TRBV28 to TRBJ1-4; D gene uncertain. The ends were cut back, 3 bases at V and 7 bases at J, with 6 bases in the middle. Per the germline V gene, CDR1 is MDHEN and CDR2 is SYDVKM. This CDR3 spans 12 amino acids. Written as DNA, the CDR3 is TGTGCCAGCAGTTTTGGGGTTGAAAAACTGTTTGTT. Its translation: CASSFGVEKLFV.

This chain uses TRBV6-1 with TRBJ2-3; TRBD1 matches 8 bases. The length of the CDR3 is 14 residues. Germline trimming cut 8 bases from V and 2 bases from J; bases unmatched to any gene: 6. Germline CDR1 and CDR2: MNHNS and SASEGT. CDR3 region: CASSGTGNTDTQYF. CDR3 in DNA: TGTGCCAGCTCCGGGACAGGAAACACAGATACGCAGTATTTT.

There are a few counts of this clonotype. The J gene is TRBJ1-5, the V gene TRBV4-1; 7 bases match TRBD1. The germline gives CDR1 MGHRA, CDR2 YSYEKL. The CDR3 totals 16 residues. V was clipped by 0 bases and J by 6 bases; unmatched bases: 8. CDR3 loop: CASSQDYDRVGQPQHF. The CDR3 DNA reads TGCGCCAGCAGCCAAGATTACGACAGGGTGGGTCAGCCCCAGCATTTT.